The TCR beta chain under discussion was sequenced for a study of T cell repertoires in cytomegalovirus infection. The table lists this clonotype with a few counts. What it recognizes is unknown. Looked up from germline, CDR1 is SEHNR and CDR2 is FQNEAQ (reference sequence). The CDR3 has 15 amino acids. The V segment lost 6 bases and the J segment 0 bases; nucleotides outside the gene matches: 6. TCRdb called the reads again in MiXCR, with one record for every CDR3 protein. Of 650,000 to 900,000 distinct CDR3 sequences listed, almost 30% are singletons. Material: cultured CD8+ T cells from PBMCs, obtained from culture after CMV antigen stimulation. This chain joins TRBV7-9 and TRBJ1-2, with TRBD1 identical over 8 bases. This clonotype originated in a human donor in good health (CMV status not recorded). Some clones in this sample may be carry-over from other donors' samples. For the CDR3, the DNA is TGTGCCAGCAGTCCTCCGGGACAGGCTAACTATGGCTACACCTTC. This gives the protein CASSPPGQANYGYTF.